This paragraph reports one TCR beta chain. CDR3 length: 15 residues. The V end lost 1 base, the J end lost 1 base, and 7 bases lay between the germline ends. CDR1 KGHSH and CDR2 LQKENI come from the germline V gene. Sequenced by immunoSEQ multiplex PCR; TCRdb stores in-frame clones only, minus some. This table holds some 64,000 clones, roughly 78% found once. This entry comes from a study of blood T cell repertoires in COVID-19. Study context: Samples of COVID-19 (acute and convalescent) were obtained from the United States, Italy and Spain.

Enrolment of Seattle patients took place during active infection, and they were followed longitudinally. This sequence joins TRBV18 and TRBJ2-2; tentative D call: TRBD1 (5 bases). The clonotype was recovered from a man aged 55 to 70 with COVID-19, enrolled during active disease. Sequenced sample: peripheral blood. In DNA form, the CDR3 reads TGTGCCAGCTCACCACGGCAGGGGAACACCGGGGAGCTGTTTTTT. Residues: CASSPRQGNTGELFF.